This is a list of T cell receptor beta chains from one sample in a study of shared T cell receptors in the human thymus. Produced via immunoSEQ multiplex PCR; TCRdb's table is partial and in-frame only. The data show about 540,000 clones, approximately 78% seen once. This sample also belongs to another study, concerning human thymus T cells.

The sequenced sample consisted of thymocytes. The receptors shown here come from a boy in the first two years of life with a congenital heart defect. Both conserved end residues are part of each CDR3. Each record gives: V gene, clone size, D gene, J gene, CDR3 protein, CDR3 DNA. D genes are given only for firm matches. Rows may omit the clone size; those that give it use once, few, many or a size class.

>TRBV30|.|TRBD2|TRBJ2-7
CAWERLAVDEQYF
TGTGCCTGGGAAAGACTAGCGGTGGACGAGCAGTACTTC
>TRBV27|.|.|TRBJ2-3
CASSLLTDTQYF
TGTGCCAGCAGTCTCCTCACAGATACGCAGTATTTT
>TRBV6-1|once|TRBD2|TRBJ2-5
CASALAGDQETQYF
TGTGCCAGCGCACTAGCGGGAGATCAAGAGACCCAGTACTTC
>TRBV4-2|.|TRBD2|TRBJ2-1
CASSPTSGRPLNNEQFF
TGTGCCAGCAGCCCGACTAGCGGGAGGCCTCTAAACAATGAGCAGTTCTTC
>TRBV18|.|TRBD1|TRBJ2-7
CASSPIKGQGKTEQYF
TGTGCCAGCTCACCCATAAAGGGACAGGGAAAGACCGAGCAGTACTTC
>TRBV7-2|.|TRBD1|TRBJ1-1
CASSSRTGGNTEAFF
TGTGCCAGCAGCTCCAGGACAGGGGGGAACACTGAAGCTTTCTTT
>TRBV10-1|.|TRBD2|TRBJ2-1
CASSPRLAGGNEQFF
TGCGCCAGCAGCCCAAGACTAGCGGGGGGAAATGAGCAGTTCTTC
>TRBV2|.|.|TRBJ2-4
CASRGQRTSQGIQYF
TGTGCCAGCAGAGGACAGCGGACTAGTCAAGGCATTCAGTACTTC
>TRBV27|.|.|TRBJ1-5
CASSPRRGSMSNQPQHF
TGTGCCAGCAGCCCTAGGCGGGGGAGTATGAGCAATCAGCCCCAGCATTTT
>TRBV4-2|.|TRBD2|TRBJ2-3
CASSHLPWFGGGSTDTQYF
TGTGCCAGCAGCCACCTACCTTGGTTCGGGGGGGGGAGCACAGATACGCAGTATTTT
>TRBV10-3|.|.|TRBJ2-3
CAISMAVDTQYF
TGTGCCATCAGCATGGCCGTGGATACGCAGTATTTT
>TRBV4-3|.|TRBD2|TRBJ2-7
CASSPTRGALAGVSPYEQYF
TGCGCCAGCAGCCCAACAAGAGGGGCTTTAGCGGGAGTATCTCCCTACGAGCAGTACTTC
>TRBV2|.|TRBD2|TRBJ2-3
CASLAGVAHTQYF
TGTGCCAGCTTGGCGGGAGTAGCACATACGCAGTATTTT
>TRBV4-2|once|TRBD1|TRBJ2-5
CASSARDRGGETQYF
TGTGCCAGCAGCGCACGGGACAGGGGCGGAGAGACCCAGTACTTC
>TRBV27|.|.|TRBJ2-7
CASGVAAGEQYF
TGTGCCAGCGGGGTCGCGGCGGGAGAGCAGTACTTC
>TRBV13|.|TRBD2|TRBJ2-7
CASSLGGGPHSYEQYF
TGTGCCAGCAGCTTGGGGGGGGGACCCCACTCCTACGAGCAGTACTTC
>TRBV6-5|.|.|TRBJ2-7
CATWRGTPGAYEQYF
TGTGCCACCTGGAGAGGGACACCCGGCGCCTACGAGCAGTACTTC
>TRBV4-3|.|TRBD2|TRBJ2-7
CASSQVVVAGGVYEQYF
TGCGCCAGCAGCCAAGTAGTCGTAGCGGGAGGGGTCTACGAGCAGTACTTC
>TRBV27|.|.|TRBJ2-1
CASSLESGSYNEQFF
TGTGCCAGCAGTCTTGAATCAGGCTCCTACAATGAGCAGTTCTTC
>TRBV14|.|TRBD1|TRBJ2-1
CASSQDPGAGGLYNEQFF
TGTGCCAGCAGCCAAGATCCCGGGGCAGGGGGCTTGTACAATGAGCAGTTCTTC
>TRBV5-1|.|TRBD2|TRBJ2-1
CASSRTSGVFNEQFF
TGCGCCAGCAGCCGGACTAGCGGGGTCTTCAATGAGCAGTTCTTC
>TRBV18|once|.|TRBJ2-1
CASSPPPRASYNEQFF
TGTGCCAGCTCACCACCTCCCAGGGCCTCCTACAATGAGCAGTTCTTC
>TRBV5-5|.|.|TRBJ2-7
CASSLIQEQYF
TGTGCCAGCAGCTTGATCCAGGAGCAGTACTTC
>TRBV4-2|few|TRBD2|TRBJ2-1
CASSQVRSGAGATNEQFF
TGTGCCAGCAGCCAAGTGAGGTCGGGAGCGGGAGCTACCAATGAGCAGTTCTTC
>TRBV19|few|.|TRBJ2-3
CASSIPNGTSTDTQYF
TGTGCCAGTAGTATACCAAACGGGACTAGCACAGATACGCAGTATTTT
>TRBV30|.|.|TRBJ1-1
CAWSVRSLNTEAFF
TGTGCCTGGAGTGTACGGTCACTGAACACTGAAGCTTTCTTT
>TRBV9|once|TRBD2|TRBJ2-3
CASSVPIAGGRTDTQYF
TGTGCCAGCAGCGTACCCATAGCGGGAGGAAGAACAGATACGCAGTATTTT
>TRBV9|.|TRBD1|TRBJ1-2
CASSVGGQRYGYTF
TGTGCCAGCAGCGTAGGGGGACAGCGCTATGGCTACACCTTC
>TRBV11-2|.|TRBD1|TRBJ1-4
CASSLHLLGQGGEKLFF
TGTGCCAGCAGCTTACACCTCTTAGGACAGGGAGGTGAAAAACTGTTTTTT
>TRBV14|.|TRBD1|TRBJ2-7
CASSQDRRTGASYEQYF
TGTGCCAGCAGCCAAGATCGCCGGACAGGAGCTTCCTACGAGCAGTACTTC
>TRBV11-2|.|TRBD2|TRBJ2-7
CASSLTAGDHEQYF
TGTGCCAGCAGCTTAACCGCGGGAGACCACGAGCAGTACTTC
>TRBV20-1|.|.|TRBJ2-2
CSARGLEELFF
TGCAGTGCTAGAGGGCTAGAGGAGCTGTTTTTT
>TRBV27|.|TRBD1|TRBJ2-3
CASSLFADRGPTDTQYF
TGTGCCAGCAGTTTATTCGCGGACAGGGGTCCCACAGATACGCAGTATTTT
>TRBV4-3|.|.|TRBJ2-7
CASSQNRDSRTYEQYF
TGCGCCAGCAGCCAAAACCGGGACTCGAGAACCTACGAGCAGTACTTC
>TRBV6-6|.|TRBD1|TRBJ2-7
CASSYSAGTADYEQYF
TGTGCCAGCAGTTACTCGGCCGGGACAGCAGACTACGAGCAGTACTTC
>TRBV5-1|.|TRBD1|TRBJ2-2
CASSHRTGGTGELFF
TGCGCCAGCAGCCATCGGACAGGGGGAACGGGGGAGCTGTTTTTT
>TRBV7-9|.|TRBD1|TRBJ1-2
CASSLGGRGYGYTF
TGTGCCAGCAGCTTAGGGGGCAGGGGGTATGGCTACACCTTC
>TRBV5-1|.|TRBD1|TRBJ1-2
CASSIRPQGQNGYTF
TGCGCCAGCAGCATACGACCACAGGGGCAAAATGGCTACACCTTC
>TRBV5-6|.|.|TRBJ1-3
CASSSKTGSGNTIYF
TGTGCCAGCAGCTCGAAGACAGGTTCTGGAAACACCATATATTTT
>TRBV4-2|.|TRBD2|TRBJ2-4
CASRDRREGGKNIQYF
TGTGCCAGCAGGGACAGACGGGAGGGCGGCAAAAACATTCAGTACTTC
>TRBV7-8|.|TRBD1|TRBJ1-5
CASSQGTVFSNQPQHF
TGTGCCAGCAGCCAGGGGACAGTGTTTTCCAATCAGCCCCAGCATTTT
>TRBV4-2|once|.|TRBJ2-2
CASSQVEGTPTGELFF
TGTGCCAGCAGCCAAGTTGAAGGGACTCCAACCGGGGAGCTGTTTTTT
>TRBV6-5|.|.|TRBJ1-1
CASHVGGDTEAFF
TGTGCCAGCCACGTGGGGGGTGACACTGAAGCTTTCTTT
>TRBV28|.|TRBD1|TRBJ1-3
CASSLCRGQVSGNTIYF
TGTGCCAGCAGTTTATGCAGGGGGCAGGTCTCTGGAAACACCATATATTTT
>TRBV5-6|.|TRBD1|TRBJ1-5
CASSLEAGGNYSNQPQHF
TGTGCCAGCAGCTTGGAGGCAGGGGGGAATTATAGCAATCAGCCCCAGCATTTT
>TRBV5-1|.|.|TRBJ1-1
CASSYNPAGREETSEAFF
TGCGCCAGCAGCTATAATCCCGCCGGCAGGGAAGAAACGTCTGAAGCTTTCTTT
>TRBV6-1|.|TRBD1|TRBJ1-5
CASSGLPRDRDQPQHF
TGTGCCAGCAGTGGACTCCCCCGGGACAGGGATCAGCCCCAGCATTTT
>TRBV7-9|.|.|TRBJ2-5
CASTHLQGRETQYF
TGTGCCAGCACCCACCTCCAGGGCCGAGAGACCCAGTACTTC
>TRBV10-2|.|.|TRBJ2-5
CASSLEAREETQYF
TGCGCCAGCAGCCTCGAAGCGAGGGAAGAGACCCAGTACTTC
>TRBV5-1|.|.|TRBJ2-7
CASSLVGASVYEQYF
TGCGCCAGCAGCTTAGTAGGGGCTTCGGTCTACGAGCAGTACTTC
>TRBV29-1|.|.|TRBJ2-7
CSVELARGEQYF
TGCAGCGTTGAACTAGCCAGAGGGGAGCAGTACTTC
>TRBV18|.|.|TRBJ2-7
CASSPTDLYEQYF
TGTGCCAGCTCACCCACTGACTTATACGAGCAGTACTTC
>TRBV15|.|.|TRBJ2-7
CATSRDQEGAYEQYF
TGTGCCACCAGCAGAGATCAAGAGGGAGCCTACGAGCAGTACTTC
>TRBV28|.|TRBD1|TRBJ2-4
CASSSPGTAPANIQYF
TGTGCCAGCAGTTCCCCCGGGACAGCTCCGGCAAACATTCAGTACTTC